This T cell receptor (beta chain) was observed in a study of T cells in women clearing cervical HPV infection. Across the study: Women with histologically confirmed HPV16-related CIN3 or worse, 2 with invasive cancer, served as cases. Blood came at first lesion visit for cases, post-clearance for controls.

As to this clone: The target antigen is unknown. The CDR3 is cut off 3 residues early in the read; its end comes from the germline J gene.

The repertoire was sequenced with immunoSEQ multiplex PCR; TCRdb's copy has only in-frame clones and lacks some. This table lists 27,000 or so clones. Prevalent HPV16 infections were excluded; only incident single HPV16 infections included. Overall study results and limits: Repertoire richness, not evenness, was significantly elevated in CIN3+ cases versus controls.

The V end lost 5 bases, the J end lost 2 bases, and 13 bases lay between the germline ends. Germline V gene data show CDR1 as SGHTS and CDR2 as YDEGEE. The CDR3 covers 15 residues. The source is a woman aged 18 to 75 with a cervical HPV16 infection that either progressed to CIN3+ or cleared (not recorded which). Sequencing was carried out using blood buffy coat. The V call is TRBV5-8, the J call TRBJ2-2, with D hard to call. CDR3 DNA (partial): TGTGCCAGCAGTCAGAACGTCCTCAACACCGGGGAG. Amino acids: CASSQNVLNTGE. In full, the CDR3 is CASSQNVLNTGELFF.